Included here is one T cell receptor beta chain sequence, with context. The antigen is not known. This sample is drawn from a study of shared clonotypes between healthy human individuals. The CDR3 covers 16 residues. J lost 0 bases, V lost 3 bases, and 5 bases had no gene match. Per germline, CDR1 SGHAT and CDR2 FQNNGV. As defined, naive CD8 cells were CD45RO-negative and positively selected for CCR7, with terminally differentiated effector memory CD45RA+ cells excluded. Per sorted-subset replicate PCR, input was around 220 ng DNA, representing about 29,000 T cell genomes. The method was immunoSEQ multiplex PCR; TCRdb's version includes in-frame clones alone and lacks a portion of them. The data show millions of clones, with around 96% seen just once and around 1.1% held by the top ten. Study-level points and caveats: Genetic and exposure-history diversity was limited by the small donor number. The sharing of 5% to 5.5% of naive CD4 clonotypes was seen across a few donors. As a rule, naive subsets had a larger estimated richness than memory subsets.

J is TRBJ2-1 and V is TRBV11-2, with 7 bases aligning to TRBD1. Sequencing used naive CD8+ T cells sorted from blood. The receptor's source is a man aged 18 to 35 in good health. The chain's CDR3 is CASSFWTGLSYNEQFF. In nucleotides, the CDR3 is TGTGCCAGCAGCTTCTGGACAGGCCTCTCCTACAATGAGCAGTTCTTC.